This TCR beta chain emerged from a study of T cells expressing NK-cell markers (dated by TCRdb to the early 2020s). For the wider study: In sorted CD3+CD56+NKG2C+, CD3+CD56+NKG2C- and CD3+CD56-NKG2C+ T-cell subsets from several donors, TCR beta-chain repertoires were profiled. Among the eight sequenced donors, only one was HCMV-seronegative, while the other seven were HCMV-seropositive. The study sequenced eight donors, all healthy volunteers chosen at random: three men and five women. Libraries were sequenced as 2 x 150 bp reads on Illumina HiSeq 2000/2500, MiSeq or NextSeq. The paper as a whole reports these results and caveats: It remained unclear whether the expanded NKG2C-expressing T cell clones were specific for HCMV antigens. Those dominant clonotypes were again the most abundant among CD3+CD56-NKG2C+ cells in a few donors, at about 25-60.1%. In six donors, the dominant CD3+CD56+NKG2C+ clonotypes were among the top 10 CD8+ clonotypes and accounted for roughly 1.0-8% of CD8+ T cells.

About this clonotype itself: Its antigen is unknown.

To determine HCMV serostatus, a commercial ELISA kit was used to detect HCMV-specific IgG in serum. Ficoll density gradient centrifugation was used to isolate peripheral blood mononuclear cells from blood. The sample was run on an Illumina HiSeq 2000. TCR beta cDNA libraries were prepared using 5'RACE template switching, which introduced a universal primer site and unique molecular identifiers. cDNA synthesis was primed from the TCR beta constant segment and was followed by two successive PCR amplification steps. The study's processing was this. MIGEC was used to demultiplex reads and group the reads by UMI, and MiTCR was used to assemble and quantify clonotypes. Only TCR cDNA sequences supported by at least two reads were kept to exclude erroneous sequences. The tcR package was used for downstream repertoire analysis, and clonotypes were matched between fractions using CDR3 nucleotide sequence together with V segment. Antigen specificity was annotated against VDJdb with VDJmatch, allowing one amino acid substitution in CDR3. After TCRdb reprocessed the reads, each CDR3 protein sequence was kept as one row, without DNA. The V and J calls were not made by the authors but by TCRdb's processing. The sample table includes about 450,000 distinct CDR3 sequences. The top ten clonotypes cover 7.3% of the sample.

The CDR3 goes from the cysteine to the phenylalanine over 11 residues. The entry carries no DNA sequence. As encoded in the germline V gene, CDR1 is MNHEY while CDR2 is SVGAGI. Sequenced: blood T cells: a sorted CD56 or NKG2C T cell subset, CD4+ or CD8+ T cells, or bulk PBMC T cells (not recorded which). The sequence derives from a woman aged 18-69 years in good health. The V gene is TRBV6-5 and the J gene is TRBJ1-1. CDR3 region: CASSYSSEAFF.